This TCR beta chain was retrieved from a study of blood T cell repertoires in COVID-19. Study overall: Specimens from acute and convalescent COVID-19 originated in the United States, Italy and Spain. PBMCs, B-cell-depleted T cells, or T cells were the source of the cDNA or gDNA that made up the material.

Under the authors' procedure: Scientists estimated how many nucleated cells there were by amplifying reference gene primers. Profiling relied on immunoSEQ multiplex PCR, and the TCRdb table lists in-frame clones only, not all of them. The V and J calls and the clone size are those of that table, but D and trimming were determined from the DNA. The sample shows tens of thousands of clones, over 75% of them seen only once. Germline-derived CDR1 and CDR2 are LNHDA and SQIVND (reference sequence). Between the trimmed V and J ends, which lost 1 base and 3 bases, there was a span of 6 bases. This CDR3 has 13 amino acids.

The genes are TRBV19 and TRBJ2-5, with D uncertain. The sequence came from a man of 80 years or more with active or convalescent COVID-19. Sequencing input: peripheral blood. CDR3 amino acids: CASSIGVEETQYF. As DNA, the CDR3 is TGTGCCAGTAGTATAGGAGTAGAAGAGACCCAGTACTTC.